The 7 T cell receptor beta chains in this list originate from one sample, sequenced in a study of T cell changes during pregnancy in multiple sclerosis. Assay: immunoSEQ multiplex PCR; the TCRdb copy retains only in-frame clones and omits some. The sample holds 25,000 to 30,000 clones, about nine tenths seen once. The starting material was CD4+ T cells from peripheral blood mononuclear cells, obtained in the first trimester of pregnancy. These receptors all come from a female donor in good health, enrolled as a control in a pregnancy study.

V and J are TRBV5-1 and TRBJ1-2; D ambiguous. This CDR3 has 15 amino acids. The germline V and J ends were trimmed by 4 bases and 4 bases, with 17 bases remaining between them. The germline gives CDR1 SGHRS, CDR2 YFSETQ. CDR3 coding DNA: TGCGCCAGCAGCCCCACCCCCAGTTCCCCCTATGGCTACACCTTC. Protein: CASSPTPSSPYGYTF.

The chain couples TRBV5-5 to TRBJ1-3; D ambiguous. V was trimmed by 0 bases and J by 2 bases, leaving 12 bases between them. CDR1 is SGHKS and CDR2 is YYEKEE in the germline V gene (reference sequence). The CDR3 extends over 16 amino acids. The DNA for the CDR3 is TGTGCCAGCAGCTTGGAAGGACTCCGAACTGGAAACACCATATATTTT. Translation: CASSLEGLRTGNTIYF.

A single count supports this clone. The chain couples TRBV6-6 to TRBJ2-7; maybe TRBD1 (6 bases). Per germline, CDR1 MNHNY and CDR2 SVGAGI (reference sequence). Trimming removed 11 bases at V and 1 base at J, with 12 bases between. The CDR3 is made up of 12 amino acids. DNA of the CDR3: TGTGCCGGGGGCGGACGATCCTACGAGCAGTACTTC. Protein sequence: CAGGGRSYEQYF.

This clone was counted a single time. The J gene is TRBJ1-4, the V gene TRBV21-1; the DNA was not used to check the table's D call, TRBD1. TRBV21-1 is marked as a pseudogene. The length of the CDR3 is 23 residues. The CDR3 DNA sequence: TGTGCCAGCAGCTCCCTTAGCGTCTGGGAGGACAGGGGAGTTGGCGCAACTAATGAAAAACTGTTTTTT. This codes for CASSSLSVWEDRGVGATNEKLFF.

V and J are TRBV5-1 and TRBJ2-3; TRBD2 agrees at 9 bases. The germline V gene encodes CDR1 SGHRS and CDR2 YFSETQ. Unmatched junction bases numbered 7, after V lost 4 bases and J lost 1 base. The CDR3 spans 16 residues. The CDR3 loop reads CASSIAGGSGTDTQYF. The CDR3 DNA reads as TGCGCCAGCAGCATTGCGGGGGGGTCCGGCACAGATACGCAGTATTTT.

The chain links TRBV10-1 to TRBJ2-2; possibly TRBD1 for D (6 bases). CDR1 is WNHNN and CDR2 is SYGVQD in the germline V gene (reference sequence). V was pared by 4 bases and J by 6 bases, with 12 bases between. The CDR3 covers 14 residues. CDR3 amino acids: CASSAAGVSGELFF. The CDR3 region has the DNA TGCGCCAGCAGTGCTGCAGGGGTTTCCGGGGAGCTGTTTTTT.

The gene calls are TRBV7-2 and TRBJ1-1; 10 bases are shared with TRBD1. Germline loops: CDR1 SGHTA, CDR2 FQGNSA. Unmatched junction bases numbered 3, after V lost 1 base and J lost 13 bases. CDR3 length: 12 amino acids. The CDR3 DNA is TGTGCCAGCAGCTTAGAGGACAGGGGGGTTTTCTTT. Translated, it gives CASSLEDRGVFF.